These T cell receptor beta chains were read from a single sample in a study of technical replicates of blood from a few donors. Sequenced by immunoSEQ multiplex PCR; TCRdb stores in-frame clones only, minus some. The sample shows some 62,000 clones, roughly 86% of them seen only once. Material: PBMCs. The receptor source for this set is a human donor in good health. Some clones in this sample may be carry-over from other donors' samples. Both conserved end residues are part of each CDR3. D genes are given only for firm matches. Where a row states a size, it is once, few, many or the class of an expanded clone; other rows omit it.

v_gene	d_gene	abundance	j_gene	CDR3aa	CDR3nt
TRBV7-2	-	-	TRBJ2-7	CASSFSGIGSYEQYF	TGTGCCAGCAGCTTTAGCGGTATAGGATCCTACGAGCAGTACTTC
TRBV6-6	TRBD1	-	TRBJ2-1	CASSKGAGDYNEQFF	TGTGCCAGCAGCAAGGGGGCAGGGGATTACAATGAGCAGTTCTTC
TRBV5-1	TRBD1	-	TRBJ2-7	CASSLRQGTYEQYF	TGCGCCAGCAGCCTCCGACAGGGGACCTACGAGCAGTACTTC
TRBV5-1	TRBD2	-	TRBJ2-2	CASSPEPGTSGRVGNTGELFF	TGCGCCAGCAGCCCCGAACCCGGGACTAGCGGGAGGGTGGGGAACACCGGGGAGCTGTTTTTT
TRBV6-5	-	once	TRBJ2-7	CASSSPQLQHDEQYF	TGTGCCAGCAGTTCCCCACAGCTCCAACACGACGAGCAGTACTTC
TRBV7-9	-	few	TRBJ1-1	CASSLQQSEAFF	TGTGCCAGCAGCTTACAACAGAGTGAAGCTTTCTTT
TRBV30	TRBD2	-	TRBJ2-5	CAWTGGRGLYETQYF	TGTGCCTGGACTGGCGGGAGGGGCCTATATGAGACCCAGTACTTC
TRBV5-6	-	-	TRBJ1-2	CASSFRGYGYTF	TGTGCCAGCAGCTTCAGGGGCTATGGCTACACCTTC
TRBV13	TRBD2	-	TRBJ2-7	CASSLDLGVASGGTYEQYF	TGTGCCAGCAGCTTAGATTTGGGGGTGGCTAGCGGGGGAACCTACGAGCAGTACTTC
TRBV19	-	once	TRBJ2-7	CASSTPGLPGREQYF	TGTGCCAGTAGTACCCCCGGACTACCGGGTAGGGAGCAGTACTTC